This T cell receptor beta chain was captured in a study of T-cell reconstitution after alpha-beta-depleted transplantation in children. The length of the CDR3 is 14 residues. Germline CDR1 and CDR2: DFQATT and SNEGSKA (reference sequence). With 5 bases clipped from V and 5 bases from J, the junction kept 7 bases outside the gene matches. The TCRbeta library incorporated unique molecular identifiers. TCRdb re-called the PCR reads through MiXCR, storing one row per CDR3 protein. Altogether roughly 350,000 distinct CDR3 sequences are present, approximately 10% being singletons, with the ten largest covering 2% to 2.5%.

Sample: PBMCs from the stem cell graft donor, taken from the stem cell graft. This sequence originates from a human donor who donated a stem cell graft to a child with acute lymphoblastic leukemia. The rearrangement uses TRBV20-1 and TRBJ1-5; 9 bases agree with TRBD1. The CDR3 DNA reads TGCAGTGCTGCTCGGACAGGGGTAGATCAGCCCCAGCATTTT. Protein: CSAARTGVDQPQHF.